The 5 T cell receptor beta chains below come from one sample, sequenced in a study of blood T cell repertoires in COVID-19. Sequencing used immunoSEQ multiplex PCR; TCRdb keeps in-frame clones, though not all of them. This sample has some 120,000 clones; 82% occur once, and the top ten carry approximately 7.9%. Sequenced input: peripheral blood. The source of these receptors is a man in his sixties or seventies with acute or convalescent COVID-19.

This clone was seen a few times. This chain uses TRBV11-3 with TRBJ2-7; TRBD1 matches at 8 bases. The germline V gene has CDR1 SGHNT and CDR2 YENEEA. CDR3 length: 14 amino acids. After removal of 1 base from V and 6 bases from J, the junction contained 5 bases not matched to a gene. CDR3 amino acids: CASSLAPGGSEQYF. The CDR3 region has the DNA TGTGCCAGCAGCTTAGCCCCAGGGGGCAGCGAGCAGTACTTC.

The chain carries TRBV19 and TRBJ2-3; no clear D gene. The CDR3 covers 15 residues. Germline CDR1 reads LNHDA; CDR2 reads SQIVND (reference sequence). V lost 1 base, J lost 0 bases, and 8 bases lay in between. The DNA of the CDR3 is TGTGCCAGTAGTATAGGCACTACTAGCACAGATACGCAGTATTTT. The encoded protein is CASSIGTTSTDTQYF.

As regards this clone: The same CDR3 is also encoded by other DNA sequences in this sample. The J gene is TRBJ2-7, the V gene TRBV20-1; TRBD1 is a possible D gene (5 bases). V lost 2 bases and J 6 bases, leaving 8 bases between the germline ends. CDR3 length: 11 residues. Germline CDR1 is DFQATT and CDR2 is SNEGSKA (reference sequence). The CDR3 sequence: CSARSGFEQYF. CDR3 sequence (DNA): TGCAGTGCTAGATCAGGGTTCGAGCAGTACTTC.

The J gene is TRBJ1-1, the V gene TRBV7-2; D is unclear. The length of the CDR3 is 15 residues. Trimming pared 1 base from V and 7 bases from J, leaving 16 bases between. Germline-derived CDR1 and CDR2 are SGHTA and FQGNSA. CDR3 sequence reads: CASSLGIGMFDEAFF. For the CDR3, the DNA is TGTGCCAGCAGCTTAGGTATCGGGATGTTTGATGAAGCTTTCTTT. The whole variable domain, filled in from reference TRBV7-2 and TRBJ1-1, reads GAGVSQSPSNKVTEKGKDVELRCDPISGHTALYWYRQSLGQGLEFLIYFQGNSAPDKSGLPSDRFSAERTGGSVSTLTIQRTQQEDSAVYLCASSLGIGMFDEAFFGQGTRLTVV.

This clone was counted between two and nine times. The chain combines TRBV7-9 with TRBJ2-2, with 7 bases that match TRBD2. The germline V gene has CDR1 SEHNR and CDR2 FQNEAQ (reference sequence). V was pared by 5 bases and J by 6 bases, with 18 bases of the junction left unmatched. The CDR3 is 18 amino acids. CDR3: CASSPLGSGALTAGELFF. The CDR3 bases are TGTGCCAGCAGCCCCCTAGGGAGCGGGGCCCTGACGGCCGGGGAGCTGTTTTTT.